The present T cell receptor beta chain was sequenced within a study of blood T cells in healthy people across ages. This clonotype was seen many times. Using a J-beta primer mix together with a sample-barcoded 5' primer, a second PCR was run for about 6 to 12 cycles. TCRdb recomputed calls from the 5' RACE reads with MiXCR, one row per CDR3 protein. In the table there are 650,000 to 1,000,000 distinct CDR3 sequences, around 36% of which are singletons. Germline CDR1 is DFQATT and CDR2 is SNEGSKA (reference sequence). Losses at the gene ends were 3 bases for V and 7 bases for J; bases not matched to a gene: 3. The CDR3 length is 12 residues.

The chain joins TRBV20-1 to TRBJ2-1; 7 bases map to TRBD1. The specimen sequenced was blood. The sequence derives from a man younger than 35 in good health. CDR3 bases: TGCAGTGCTAGTTCACAGGGGAATGAGCAGTTCTTC. Residues: CSASSQGNEQFF.